This T cell receptor (beta chain) was identified during a study of OX40 agonist ivuxolimab in advanced cancers. The overall study: Aged about 20 to 80 with a mean of about 60 years, they were approximately 80% male.

Using immunoSEQ multiplex PCR, the repertoire was profiled, and TCRdb retains in-frame clones only, with some absent. The profile shows about 58,000 clones, roughly four fifths of them singletons. Notes on the study in general: Blood T cells, both CD4+ and CD8+, expanded clonally by week 6 at 0.1 to 3.0 mg/kg. Which antigen the expanded peripheral T cells recognized is unknown.

This clone was picked up a small number of times. Its antigen is as yet unknown. This CDR3 has 13 amino acids. Trimming cost V 6 bases and J 1 base, with 9 bases left between them. Germline V lookup: CDR1 MDHEN, CDR2 SYDVKM. The genes are TRBV28 and TRBJ1-1; D uncertain. The receptor was derived from an adult with an advanced solid tumor such as melanoma, head and neck, liver or kidney cancer. The source material was CD4+ or CD8+ T cells sorted from blood, sampled in a trial of the OX40 agonist ivuxolimab. The DNA for the CDR3 is TGTGCCAGCAGCCCTTACAGGAACACTGAAGCTTTCTTT. Its translation: CASSPYRNTEAFF.